Following are 26 T cell receptor beta chains from one sample sequenced in a study of T cell responses to AZD1222 COVID-19 vaccine. The method was immunoSEQ multiplex PCR; TCRdb's version includes in-frame clones alone and lacks a portion of them. In the table there are approximately 160,000 clones, roughly 93% of which are singletons. Sequences were derived from peripheral blood, sampled on day 0 of AZD1222 vaccination. The receptors stem from an adult in good health.

V usage is TRBV7-9 and J usage is TRBJ2-1; D is possibly TRBD2 (5 bases). The V end was cut by 1 base, the J end by 5 bases, with 15 bases between. Germline lookup yields CDR1 SEHNR and CDR2 FQNEAQ (reference sequence). The length of the CDR3 is 16 residues. For the CDR3, the DNA is TGTGCCAGCAGCTTAGGGCGGACTTTGGCAAACAATGAGCAGTTCTTC. Protein sequence: CASSLGRTLANNEQFF.

The chain uses TRBV15 and TRBJ2-5; D is ambiguous. V was shortened by 4 bases and J by 4 bases, with 10 bases between the two germline ends. CDR1 and CDR2 from the germline V gene are LNHNV and YYDKDF (reference sequence). This CDR3 has 13 residues. This CDR3 is CATSNEERETQYF. The CDR3 nucleotides read TGTGCCACCAGCAACGAAGAGAGAGAGACCCAGTACTTC.

The genes are TRBV29-1 and TRBJ1-2; 9 nucleotides match TRBD1. Germline V gene data show CDR1 as SQVTM and CDR2 as ANQGSEA. The trim removed 4 bases at V and 7 bases at J, leaving 7 bases unmatched. The CDR3 contains 13 residues. CDR3 sequence: CSVGGQGAGGYTF. The CDR3 region has the DNA TGCAGCGTTGGGGGACAGGGAGCGGGTGGCTACACCTTC.

The V and J genes are TRBV30 and TRBJ1-1; D is unresolved. The CDR3 runs to 11 residues. V lost 5 bases and J 6 bases, leaving 10 bases between the germline ends. CDR1 is GTSNPN, CDR2 SVGIG, per germline (reference sequence). CDR3 DNA: TGTGCCTGGTTACAAGGCGCTGAAGCTTTCTTT. This sequence encodes CAWLQGAEAFF. The complete variable domain, with remaining parts taken from reference TRBV30 and TRBJ1-1, reads SQTIHQWPATLVQPVGSPLSLECTVEGTSNPNLYWYRQAAGRGLQLLFYSVGIGQISSEVPQNLSASRPQDRQFILSSKKLLLSDSGFYLCAWLQGAEAFFGQGTRLTVV.

This chain uses TRBV2 with TRBJ2-5; weak D call: TRBD1 (6 bases). Germline V gives CDR1 SNHLY, CDR2 FYNNEI. CDR3 length equals 15 residues. V was cut by 5 bases and J by 2 bases, with 15 bases left in between. The CDR3 DNA is TGTGCCAGCAGTCGAGACAGGATAAGACAAGAGACCCAGTACTTC. Amino acids: CASSRDRIRQETQYF.

This chain connects TRBV6-5 to TRBJ2-7; D might be TRBD2 (5 bases). V was pared by 0 bases and J by 2 bases, with 8 bases between. This CDR3 region has 14 residues. The V gene's germline CDR1 is MNHEY and CDR2 SVGAGI. As DNA, the CDR3 is TGTGCCAGCAGTTACTCGAGCGGCACCTACGAGCAGTACTTC. Its protein is CASSYSSGTYEQYF.

This rearrangement joins TRBV5-8 to TRBJ2-7; D is uncertain. This CDR3 has 11 amino acids. Germline CDR1 and CDR2: SGHTS and YDEGEE. Trimming stripped 1 base from V and 2 bases from J, with 1 base between. The DNA of the CDR3 is TGTGCCAGCAGCTTGACCTACGAGCAGTACTTC. It is translated as CASSLTYEQYF.

The rearrangement joins TRBV19 to TRBJ2-1; 9 bases match TRBD2. Germline loops: CDR1 LNHDA, CDR2 SQIVND (reference sequence). The CDR3 has 14 amino acids. V shed 6 bases and J 8 bases; nucleotides not matched to a gene: 8. In DNA, the CDR3 is TGTGCCAGTAGGGTGCGGGGGGGCCTCGATGAGCAGTTCTTC. Its translation: CASRVRGGLDEQFF.

The chain joins TRBV7-8 to TRBJ1-5; perhaps TRBD1 as D (6 bases). Per germline, CDR1 SGHVS and CDR2 FQNEAQ. Trimming took 4 bases from V and 0 from J, leaving 13 bases between them. The CDR3 runs 16 residues. The CDR3 reads CASSSHRAYSNQPQHF. The CDR3 DNA reads TGTGCCAGCAGCTCCCACAGGGCGTATAGCAATCAGCCCCAGCATTTT. Supplemented by reference TRBV7-8 and TRBJ1-5, the full variable domain reads GAGVSQSPRYKVAKRGQDVALRCDPISGHVSLFWYQQALGQGPEFLTYFQNEAQLDKSGLPSDRFFAERPEGSVSTLKIQRTQQEDSAVYLCASSSHRAYSNQPQHFGDGTRLSIL.

This chain connects TRBV15 to TRBJ1-5, with D unclear. CDR1 and CDR2 from the germline V gene are LNHNV and YYDKDF (reference sequence). The CDR3 has 18 amino acids. V was trimmed by 7 bases and J by 0 bases, leaving 22 bases between them. CDR3 sequence: CATKTTREEEYSNQPQHF. The CDR3 region has the DNA TGTGCCACCAAAACGACTCGGGAAGAGGAGTATAGCAATCAGCCCCAGCATTTT.

The V gene is TRBV7-9, the J gene TRBJ1-1; D is undetermined. CDR1 and CDR2 (germline): SEHNR, FQNEAQ (reference sequence). The V gene lost 4 bases and the J gene lost 7 bases, with 16 bases spanning the gap. The CDR3 has 14 residues. CDR3 protein: CASSSAREGFEAFF. The CDR3 nucleotides read TGTGCCAGCAGCTCCGCCCGAGAAGGGTTTGAAGCTTTCTTT.

The V and J genes are TRBV6-2 or TRBV6-3 and TRBJ2-1; the D gene is possibly TRBD2 (5 bases). Germline CDR1 and CDR2: MNHEY and SVGEGT. The CDR3 loop spans 13 amino acids. The V gene lost 0 bases and the J gene lost 8 bases, with 8 bases spanning the gap. Here the CDR3 reads CASSYSGSDEQFF. The CDR3 DNA reads as TGTGCCAGCAGTTACTCTGGGAGCGATGAGCAGTTCTTC.

The chain employs TRBV29-1 and TRBJ1-1, with D perhaps matching TRBD1 (6 bases). Germline V gene lookup returns CDR1 SQVTM and CDR2 ANQGSEA. The germline V and J ends were trimmed by 7 bases and 1 base, with 10 bases remaining between them. The CDR3 has 12 residues. The CDR3 here is CSASDRNTEAFF. The CDR3 coding sequence is TGCAGCGCATCGGACAGGAACACTGAAGCTTTCTTT.

The V and J genes are TRBV5-1 and TRBJ1-3, with no clear D. CDR3 length: 16 residues. In germline, CDR1 is SGHRS, CDR2 YFSETQ. V lost 1 base and J lost 0, with 11 bases in between. The CDR3 spells CASSLFGGGSGNTIYF. In DNA form, the CDR3 reads TGCGCCAGCAGCTTGTTTGGCGGAGGCTCTGGAAACACCATATATTTT. The entire variable domain, with the rest obtained from reference TRBV5-1 and TRBJ1-3, is as follows: KAGVTQTPRYLIKTRGQQVTLSCSPISGHRSVSWYQQTPGQGLQFLFEYFSETQRNKGNFPGRFSGRQFSNSRSEMNVSTLELGDSALYLCASSLFGGGSGNTIYFGEGSWLTVV.

The chain is built from TRBV6-6 and TRBJ1-4, with 9 bases lining up with TRBD1. Looked up from germline, CDR1 is MNHNY and CDR2 is SVGAGI (reference sequence). The CDR3 is 15 residues long. Trimming cost V 5 bases and J 7 bases; bases outside gene matches: 8. CDR3 DNA sequence: TGTGCCAGCAGTGATACACAGGGGGCTTTTGAAAAACTGTTTTTT. Translated, it gives CASSDTQGAFEKLFF.

This chain uses TRBV20-1 with TRBJ1-2; D unclear. The V end was cut by 3 bases, the J end by 4 bases, with 0 bases between. The CDR3 spans 9 residues. Looked up from germline, CDR1 is DFQATT and CDR2 is SNEGSKA (reference sequence). This CDR3 is CSASYGYTF. CDR3 DNA sequence: TGCAGTGCTAGCTATGGCTACACCTTC.

The chain uses TRBV28 and TRBJ1-2, with D hard to call. Germline V gene data show CDR1 as MDHEN and CDR2 as SYDVKM. Trimming removed 4 bases from V and 5 bases from J, with 17 bases in between. This CDR3 is built from 15 residues. The CDR3 is CASSSPREGGYGYTF. The DNA of the CDR3 is TGTGCCAGCAGTTCACCTCGAGAGGGTGGGTATGGCTACACCTTC.

CDR3 amino acids: CASSLIALAEKETQYF. CDR3 sequence (DNA): TGTGCCAGCAGCTTGATCGCGTTAGCCGAAAAAGAGACCCAGTACTTC. The V gene is TRBV7-2, the J gene TRBJ2-5; no firm D call. The CDR3 covers 16 residues. V was shortened by 3 bases and J by 3 bases, with 17 bases between the two germline ends. Germline V gene data show CDR1 as SGHTA and CDR2 as FQGNSA. The whole variable domain, remainder taken from reference TRBV7-2 and TRBJ2-5, is GAGVSQSPSNKVTEKGKDVELRCDPISGHTALYWYRQSLGQGLEFLIYFQGNSAPDKSGLPSDRFSAERTGGSVSTLTIQRTQQEDSAVYLCASSLIALAEKETQYFGPGTRLLVL.

Only a few counts were recorded for this clone. The chain uses TRBV12-3 or TRBV12-4 and TRBJ2-1; D not resolved. The CDR3 runs 12 residues. With 2 bases removed from V and 7 bases from J, the gap between germline ends came to 6 bases. The CDR3 DNA follows: TGTGCCAGCAGTTTACAGGAAAATGAGCAGTTCTTC. Translated: CASSLQENEQFF.

The V call is TRBV3-1 (or the pseudogene TRBV3-2), the J call TRBJ1-4; 7 bases are shared with TRBD1. The CDR3 is 15 residues long. CDR1 and CDR2 from the germline V gene are LGHDT and YNNKEL (reference sequence). V was clipped by 2 bases and J by 6 bases; unmatched bases: 6. The CDR3 spells CASSQQTRGDEKLFF. For the CDR3, the DNA is TGTGCCAGCAGCCAACAAACCAGGGGGGATGAAAAACTGTTTTTT.

The V and J genes are TRBV18 and TRBJ2-5; D gene ambiguous. Per germline, CDR1 KGHSH and CDR2 LQKENI. The CDR3 contains 15 residues. With 2 bases removed from V and 5 bases from J, the gap between germline ends came to 15 bases. CDR3 sequence reads: CASSPKATLEETQYF. The DNA of the CDR3 is TGTGCCAGCTCACCAAAGGCAACCCTGGAGGAGACCCAGTACTTC. The full variable domain, in which reference TRBV18 and TRBJ2-5 provide the parts outside the CDR3, is NAGVMQNPRHLVRRRGQEARLRCSPMKGHSHVYWYRQLPEEGLKFMVYLQKENIIDESGMPKERFSAEFPKEGPSILRIQQVVRGDSAAYFCASSPKATLEETQYFGPGTRLLVL.

The V call is TRBV2, the J call TRBJ1-2; D is ambiguous. The germline V gene has CDR1 SNHLY and CDR2 FYNNEI. The V end lost 9 bases, the J end lost 4 bases, and 18 bases lay between the germline ends. This CDR3 is built from 14 residues. DNA of the CDR3: TGTGCCAGTCAAGCTGTGGGAACTTTCTATGGCTACACCTTC. The encoded protein is CASQAVGTFYGYTF.

This chain uses TRBV7-2 with TRBJ1-5, with 7 bases identical to TRBD1. CDR3 length equals 13 residues. J gave up 7 bases and V 7 bases, and 7 bases lay outside the gene matches. Per the germline V gene, CDR1 is SGHTA and CDR2 is FQGNSA. Here the CDR3 reads CASNRDSGQPQHF. CDR3 sequence (DNA): TGTGCCAGCAATAGGGACAGTGGGCAGCCCCAGCATTTT.

The chain has TRBV20-1 and TRBJ1-1; D perhaps matches TRBD1 (5 bases). Per germline, CDR1 DFQATT and CDR2 SNEGSKA (reference sequence). This CDR3 region has 10 residues. The V gene lost 3 bases and the J gene lost 8 bases, with 7 bases spanning the gap. DNA for the CDR3: TGCAGTGCTAGGACAGTCGAAGCTTTCTTT. This gives the protein CSARTVEAFF.

Turning to this clone: The junction does not match germline at one end; this may be a read error. The chain uses TRBV4-1 and TRBJ1-1; D is perhaps TRBD1 (5 bases). Germline assignment: CDR1 MGHRA and CDR2 YSYEKL. The CDR3 covers 16 residues. The CDR3 spells CASSHSEDSWNPEAFF. The CDR3 DNA follows: TGCGCCAGCAGCCACTCAGAAGACAGTTGGAACCCTGAAGCTTTCTTT.

This clone was recorded once. This chain connects TRBV28 to TRBJ1-3; 7 bases agree with TRBD1. CDR3 size: 14 residues. In germline, CDR1 is MDHEN, CDR2 SYDVKM. V shed 4 bases and J 2 bases; nucleotides not matched to a gene: 2. The CDR3 reads CASSSTGTGNTIYF. CDR3 DNA sequence: TGTGCCAGCAGTTCGACAGGGACTGGAAACACCATATATTTT.